The clone carrying this T cell receptor beta chain was seen a few times. Antigen unknown. The data were obtained in a study of cytotoxic CD8 clonotypes in ibrutinib-treated CLL. This CDR3 comprises 13 residues. The germline gives CDR1 SGHTA, CDR2 FQGTGA. V dropped 4 bases and J dropped 3; count of bases not matched to a gene: 2. Investigators sought sequencing depths of between 1 in 200,000 and 1 in 1 million T cells. Clones were sequenced by immunoSEQ multiplex PCR, and TCRdb holds only the in-frame ones, with some missing. The data hold roughly 200,000 clones, with approximately 75% observed a single time. Broader study findings: Relative to age-matched healthy donors, clonality at baseline was higher, and it tracked circulating CD8+ T-cell counts.

The receptor's source is a human donor with chronic lymphocytic leukemia. This chain uses TRBV7-3 with TRBJ1-1, with 7 bases lining up with TRBD1. The sequencing here drew on PBMCs, taken after 12 months of ibrutinib treatment. The CDR3 region is CASSSQGDTEAFF. Written as DNA, the CDR3 is TGTGCCAGCAGCTCCCAGGGGGACACTGAAGCTTTCTTT.